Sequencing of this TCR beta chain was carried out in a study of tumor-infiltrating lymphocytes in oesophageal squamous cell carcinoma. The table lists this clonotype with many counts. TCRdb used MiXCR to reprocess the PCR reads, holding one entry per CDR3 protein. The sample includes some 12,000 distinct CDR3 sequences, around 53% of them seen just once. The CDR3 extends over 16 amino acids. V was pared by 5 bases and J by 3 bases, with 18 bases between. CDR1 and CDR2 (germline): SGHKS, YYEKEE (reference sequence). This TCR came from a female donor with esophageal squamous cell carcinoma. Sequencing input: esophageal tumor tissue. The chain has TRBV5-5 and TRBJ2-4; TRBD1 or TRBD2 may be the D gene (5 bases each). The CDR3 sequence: CASSSSGTSGKNIQYF. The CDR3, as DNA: TGTGCCAGCAGTTCATCCGGGACCTCGGGCAAAAACATTCAGTACTTC.